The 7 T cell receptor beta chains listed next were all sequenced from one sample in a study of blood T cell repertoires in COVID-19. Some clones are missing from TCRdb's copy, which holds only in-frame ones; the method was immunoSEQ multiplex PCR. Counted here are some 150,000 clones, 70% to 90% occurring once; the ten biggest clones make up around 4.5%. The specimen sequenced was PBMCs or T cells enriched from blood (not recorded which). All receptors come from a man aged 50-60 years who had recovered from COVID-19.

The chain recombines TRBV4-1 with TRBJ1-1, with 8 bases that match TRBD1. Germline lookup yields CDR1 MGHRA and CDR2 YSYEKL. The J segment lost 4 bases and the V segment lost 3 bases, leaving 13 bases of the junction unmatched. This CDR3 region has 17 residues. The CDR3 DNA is TGCGCCAGCAGCCACCCCCCGGCAGGGGGCATGACCACTGAAGCTTTCTTT. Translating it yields CASSHPPAGGMTTEAFF.

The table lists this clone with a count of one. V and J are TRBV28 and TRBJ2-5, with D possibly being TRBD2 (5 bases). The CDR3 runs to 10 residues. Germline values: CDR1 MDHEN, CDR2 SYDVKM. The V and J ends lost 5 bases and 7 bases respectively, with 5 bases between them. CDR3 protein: CASSSGTQYF. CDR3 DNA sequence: TGTGCCAGCAGTAGCGGGACCCAGTACTTC.

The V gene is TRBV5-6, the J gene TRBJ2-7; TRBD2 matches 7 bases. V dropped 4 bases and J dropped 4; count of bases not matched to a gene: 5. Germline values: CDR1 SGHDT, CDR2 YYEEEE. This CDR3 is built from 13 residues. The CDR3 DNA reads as TGTGCCAGCAGCCCCGGGACTATTTACGAGCAGTACTTC. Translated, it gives CASSPGTIYEQYF. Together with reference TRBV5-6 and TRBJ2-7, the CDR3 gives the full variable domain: DAGVTQSPTHLIKTRGQQVTLRCSPKSGHDTVSWYQQALGQGPQFIFQYYEEEERQRGNFPDRFSGHQFPNYSSELNVNALLLGDSALYLCASSPGTIYEQYFGPGTRLTVT.

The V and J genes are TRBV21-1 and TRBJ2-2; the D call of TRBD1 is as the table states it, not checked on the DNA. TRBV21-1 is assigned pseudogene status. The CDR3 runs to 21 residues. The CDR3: CASSKIQTKRQEKPNTGELFF. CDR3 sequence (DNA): TGTGCCAGCAGCAAAATACAGACAAAACGCCAAGAGAAACCGAACACCGGGGAGCTGTTTTTT.

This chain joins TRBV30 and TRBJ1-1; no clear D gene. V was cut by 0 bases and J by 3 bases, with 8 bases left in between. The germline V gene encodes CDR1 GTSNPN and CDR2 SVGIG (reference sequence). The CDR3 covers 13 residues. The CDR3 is CAWSVGRDTEAFF. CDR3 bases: TGTGCCTGGAGTGTAGGGAGGGACACTGAAGCTTTCTTT.

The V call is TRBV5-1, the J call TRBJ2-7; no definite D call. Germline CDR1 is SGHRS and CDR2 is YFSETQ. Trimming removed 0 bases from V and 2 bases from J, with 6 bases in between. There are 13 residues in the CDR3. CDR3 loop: CASSLVPAYEQYF. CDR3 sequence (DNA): TGCGCCAGCAGCTTGGTTCCGGCCTACGAGCAGTACTTC.

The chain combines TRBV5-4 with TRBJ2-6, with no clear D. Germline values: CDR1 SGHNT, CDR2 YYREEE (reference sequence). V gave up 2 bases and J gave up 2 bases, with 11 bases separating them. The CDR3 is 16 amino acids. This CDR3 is CASSLRVFAGANVLTF. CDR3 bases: TGTGCCAGCAGCTTACGGGTTTTTGCTGGGGCCAACGTCCTGACTTTC.